The rows below give T cell receptor beta chains drawn from one sample of a study of control samples from healthy donors and cancer patients. Clones were read by immunoSEQ multiplex PCR, and TCRdb kept only the in-frame ones, dropping some. This table has 100,000 to 150,000 clones, about 88% appearing once. Sequencing was done on a sample of blood. These TCRs come from a man between 18 and 29 years old in good health. Each CDR3 is given with its conserved first and last residue. The D gene is left open where the match is weak. Expanded clones are given a class, and other clones once, few, many or no size at all.

CDR3 DNA	CDR3 protein	clone size	J gene	V gene	D gene
TGTGCCAGCAGCCAGAGACTAGCGGGAGTTGACACCGGGGAGCTGTTTTTT	CASSQRLAGVDTGELFF	.	TRBJ2-2	TRBV3-1/TRBV3-2	TRBD2
TGTGCCAGCAGTTACAGGAACACTGAAGCTTTCTTT	CASSYRNTEAFF	.	TRBJ1-1	TRBV6-5	.
TGTGCCAGCAGCTTAGGAGGACCCCAGGGGGCCAACGTCCTGACTTTC	CASSLGGPQGANVLTF	few	TRBJ2-6	TRBV7-9	.
TGCGCCAGCAGCTTGACCAGGGAAGCCTACGAGCAGTACTTC	CASSLTREAYEQYF	.	TRBJ2-7	TRBV5-1	.
TGTGCCAGCAGCTTTGACAGCGGGAGGGCCCACGAGCAGTACTTC	CASSFDSGRAHEQYF	.	TRBJ2-7	TRBV5-4	TRBD2
TGTGCCAGCAGCTTTTCTTCCCCCTACAATGAGCAGTTCTTC	CASSFSSPYNEQFF	.	TRBJ2-1	TRBV5-6	.
TGTGCCACCAGTGATGGAGGTGGCGATGAGCAGTTCTTC	CATSDGGGDEQFF	.	TRBJ2-1	TRBV24-1	.
TGTGCCAGCACCGATAGCAATCAGCCCCAGCATTTT	CASTDSNQPQHF	.	TRBJ1-5	TRBV2	.
TGTGCCAGCAGGGGACAGTCGTTTGACTACGAGCAGTACTTC	CASRGQSFDYEQYF	.	TRBJ2-7	TRBV6-5	TRBD1
TGTGCCAGCAGAGGGACAGGGAGTGTGGGCGAGCAGTACTTC	CASRGTGSVGEQYF	.	TRBJ2-7	TRBV6-5	TRBD1
TGCGCCAGCTGGCCGACAGGGGATCAGCCCCAGCATTTT	CASWPTGDQPQHF	once	TRBJ1-5	TRBV10-2	TRBD1
TGTGCCAGCTCACCAGTGCAGGGGAGTTGGAATTCACCCCTCCACTTT	CASSPVQGSWNSPLHF	.	TRBJ1-6	TRBV18	.
TGTGCCAGTAGGGCGACAGGGGGATCACCCCTCCACTTT	CASRATGGSPLHF	.	TRBJ1-6	TRBV19	TRBD1
TGCGCCAGCAGCCCAACAGGGTACACTGAAGCTTTCTTT	CASSPTGYTEAFF	few	TRBJ1-1	TRBV4-1	.
TGTGCCAGTAGTTCCAGGGGTCGCCCTGAAGCTTTCTTT	CASSSRGRPEAFF	.	TRBJ1-1	TRBV19	.
TGCGCCAGCAGCTCAGCTAGCGGGAGGCCTCCCTACGAGCAGTACTTC	CASSSASGRPPYEQYF	.	TRBJ2-7	TRBV5-1	TRBD2
TGTGCCAGCAGCCCCGGGCGGGAGATGCCCACCCCGCGAAACATTCAGTACTTC	CASSPGREMPTPRNIQYF	.	TRBJ2-4	TRBV5-6	TRBD2
TGTGCCTGGAGTGTGTTCCTCGGGGAGCTGTTTTTT	CAWSVFLGELFF	few	TRBJ2-2	TRBV30	.
TGTGCCAGCAGCGTAGATCAGCCCCAGCATTTT	CASSVDQPQHF	.	TRBJ1-5	TRBV28	.